This T cell receptor (beta chain) was captured in a study of blood T cell repertoires in COVID-19. The data were produced by immunoSEQ multiplex PCR, yet TCRdb's version contains in-frame clones alone and is incomplete. The repertoire holds roughly 52,000 clones, with about nine tenths as singletons. This TCR derives from a middle-aged man with COVID-19, enrolled during active disease. Sequenced sample: peripheral blood.

CDR3 sequence: CSAPGIAGTDEQFF. The CDR3 DNA reads as TGCAGCGCACCTGGAATAGCGGGAACAGATGAGCAGTTCTTC. V gene TRBV29-1 combines with J gene TRBJ2-1; 8 bases line up with TRBD2. Germline V gives CDR1 SQVTM, CDR2 ANQGSEA. This CDR3 region has 14 residues. With 7 bases clipped from V and 8 bases from J, the junction kept 13 bases outside the gene matches.